The count of the clone carrying this T cell receptor (beta chain) is one. These data are taken from a study of T cells in Graves' hyperthyroidism and ophthalmopathy. Using RNA transcripts as the source, TCR beta CDR3 regions were amplified. The primer set for the first-round RT-PCR of the TCR CDR3 was HTBI. Via MiXCR, TCRdb re-called the multiplex PCR reads, giving one row per CDR3 protein. The top ten hold around 4% of the sample, which has hundreds of thousands of distinct CDR3 sequences, approximately 19% seen once. Material for sequencing was blood. This sequence originates from a woman between 18 and 29 years old with Graves' hyperthyroidism.

As DNA, the CDR3 is TGTGCCACCAATTGGACAGGCGCGAAGGATACTGCTTTCTTT. Residues: CATNWTGAKDTAFF. This chain joins TRBV24-1 and TRBJ1-1, with 7 bases lining up with TRBD1. This CDR3 has 14 amino acids. Germline assignment: CDR1 KGHDR and CDR2 SFDVKD. V lost 8 bases, J lost 11 bases, and 16 bases stayed unmatched.